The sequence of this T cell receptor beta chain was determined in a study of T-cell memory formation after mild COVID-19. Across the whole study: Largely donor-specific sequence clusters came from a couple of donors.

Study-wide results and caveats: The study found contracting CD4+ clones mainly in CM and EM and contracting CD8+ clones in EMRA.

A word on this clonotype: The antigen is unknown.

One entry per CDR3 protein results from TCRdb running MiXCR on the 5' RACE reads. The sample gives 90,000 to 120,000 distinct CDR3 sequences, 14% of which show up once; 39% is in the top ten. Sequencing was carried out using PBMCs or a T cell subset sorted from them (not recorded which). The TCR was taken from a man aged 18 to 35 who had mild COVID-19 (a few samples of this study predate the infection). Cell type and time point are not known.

In nucleotides, the CDR3 is TGTGCCAGCAGCAGGTCTGCAACTAATGAAAAACTGTTTTTT. This translates into CASSRSATNEKLFF. This chain connects TRBV7-9 to TRBJ1-4; D is unclear. V dropped 5 bases and J dropped 0 bases, with 7 bases sitting between them. There are 14 residues in the CDR3. Germline CDR1 and CDR2: SEHNR and FQNEAQ (reference sequence).